The 8 T cell receptor beta chains below come from one sample, sequenced in a study of T cell responses to AZD1222 COVID-19 vaccine. Produced via immunoSEQ multiplex PCR; TCRdb's table is partial and in-frame only. The sample consists of about 110,000 clones, approximately 90% of them appearing once. The sequenced sample was peripheral blood, obtained on day 0 of MenACWY control vaccination. The receptors shown here come from an adult in good health.

The rearrangement joins TRBV3-1 (or the pseudogene TRBV3-2) to TRBJ1-4; D gene unclear. The CDR3 loop spans 13 amino acids. Looked up from germline, CDR1 is LGHDT and CDR2 is YNNKEL (reference sequence). Between the trimmed V and J ends, which lost 4 bases and 8 bases, there was a span of 11 bases. CDR3 nucleotides: TGTGCCAGCAGCCCCTTCCAGAGGGAAAAACTGTTTTTT. Translation gives CASSPFQREKLFF.

The V gene is TRBV7-2, the J gene TRBJ1-5; tentative D call: TRBD1 (5 bases). The CDR3 length is 16 residues. V was cut by 0 bases and J by 7 bases, with 16 bases left in between. Germline V gene lookup returns CDR1 SGHTA and CDR2 FQGNSA. CDR3 sequence: CASSLARRGLGQPQHF. The CDR3 DNA reads TGTGCCAGCAGCTTAGCGCGGCGGGGACTGGGGCAGCCCCAGCATTTT.

The V gene is TRBV10-3, the J gene TRBJ2-5; tentatively, D is TRBD2 (7 bases). CDR1 is ENHRY and CDR2 is SYGVKD in the germline V gene. The CDR3 length is 14 residues. V lost 4 bases, J lost 6 bases, and 15 bases lay in between. CDR3: CAISAGEGVQTQYF. CDR3 sequence (DNA): TGTGCCATCAGTGCCGGGGAGGGGGTCCAGACCCAGTACTTC.

The chain couples TRBV5-1 to TRBJ1-2, with D hard to call. CDR1 and CDR2 from the germline V gene are SGHRS and YFSETQ. Trimming took off 0 bases at V and 4 bases at J, with 16 bases between the two ends. CDR3 size: 16 residues. CDR3 in amino acids: CASSLAGSSPPYGYTF. CDR3 DNA sequence: TGCGCCAGCAGCTTGGCCGGATCTTCACCCCCCTATGGCTACACCTTC.

The V gene is TRBV5-4, the J gene TRBJ1-4; D is perhaps TRBD1 (6 bases). The CDR3 is 15 amino acids. V dropped 4 bases and J dropped 0 bases, with 10 bases sitting between them. Germline V gives CDR1 SGHNT, CDR2 YYREEE (reference sequence). The CDR3 DNA follows: TGTGCCAGCAGCAGGACAGTTTCAACTAATGAAAAACTGTTTTTT. It specifies CASSRTVSTNEKLFF. Using reference TRBV5-4 and TRBJ1-4 for the parts outside the CDR3, the full variable domain is ETGVTQSPTHLIKTRGQQVTLRCSSQSGHNTVSWYQQALGQGPQFIFQYYREEENGRGNFPPRFSGLQFPNYSSELNVNALELDDSALYLCASSRTVSTNEKLFFGSGTQLSVL.

The rearrangement uses TRBV5-8 and TRBJ2-1; D perhaps matches TRBD1 (5 bases). The germline CDR1 and CDR2 sequences are SGHTS and YDEGEE. The CDR3 is made up of 15 amino acids. Deletions cut 4 bases from V and 2 bases from J, with 13 bases between. CDR3 loop: CASSRLTVTYNEQFF. The CDR3 DNA follows: TGTGCCAGCAGCAGATTGACAGTGACCTACAATGAGCAGTTCTTC.

The rearrangement joins TRBV7-2 to TRBJ2-7; TRBD1 agrees at 9 bases. This CDR3 contains 15 residues. The V gene's germline CDR1 is SGHTA and CDR2 FQGNSA. The J segment lost 5 bases and the V segment lost 5 bases, leaving 10 bases of the junction unmatched. CDR3 DNA sequence: TGTGCCAGCAGCGTTAGGGACAGGGTGGCCCACGAGCAGTACTTC. Its protein is CASSVRDRVAHEQYF.

The chain employs TRBV7-9 and TRBJ2-6; D not resolved. The V and J ends lost 5 bases and 0 bases respectively, with 8 bases between them. The CDR3 has 15 amino acids. Germline V gene sequence: CDR1 SEHNR, CDR2 FQNEAQ (reference sequence). The CDR3 DNA follows: TGTGCCAGCAGCGGGATTAACTCTGGGGCCAACGTCCTGACTTTC. Translating gives CASSGINSGANVLTF.